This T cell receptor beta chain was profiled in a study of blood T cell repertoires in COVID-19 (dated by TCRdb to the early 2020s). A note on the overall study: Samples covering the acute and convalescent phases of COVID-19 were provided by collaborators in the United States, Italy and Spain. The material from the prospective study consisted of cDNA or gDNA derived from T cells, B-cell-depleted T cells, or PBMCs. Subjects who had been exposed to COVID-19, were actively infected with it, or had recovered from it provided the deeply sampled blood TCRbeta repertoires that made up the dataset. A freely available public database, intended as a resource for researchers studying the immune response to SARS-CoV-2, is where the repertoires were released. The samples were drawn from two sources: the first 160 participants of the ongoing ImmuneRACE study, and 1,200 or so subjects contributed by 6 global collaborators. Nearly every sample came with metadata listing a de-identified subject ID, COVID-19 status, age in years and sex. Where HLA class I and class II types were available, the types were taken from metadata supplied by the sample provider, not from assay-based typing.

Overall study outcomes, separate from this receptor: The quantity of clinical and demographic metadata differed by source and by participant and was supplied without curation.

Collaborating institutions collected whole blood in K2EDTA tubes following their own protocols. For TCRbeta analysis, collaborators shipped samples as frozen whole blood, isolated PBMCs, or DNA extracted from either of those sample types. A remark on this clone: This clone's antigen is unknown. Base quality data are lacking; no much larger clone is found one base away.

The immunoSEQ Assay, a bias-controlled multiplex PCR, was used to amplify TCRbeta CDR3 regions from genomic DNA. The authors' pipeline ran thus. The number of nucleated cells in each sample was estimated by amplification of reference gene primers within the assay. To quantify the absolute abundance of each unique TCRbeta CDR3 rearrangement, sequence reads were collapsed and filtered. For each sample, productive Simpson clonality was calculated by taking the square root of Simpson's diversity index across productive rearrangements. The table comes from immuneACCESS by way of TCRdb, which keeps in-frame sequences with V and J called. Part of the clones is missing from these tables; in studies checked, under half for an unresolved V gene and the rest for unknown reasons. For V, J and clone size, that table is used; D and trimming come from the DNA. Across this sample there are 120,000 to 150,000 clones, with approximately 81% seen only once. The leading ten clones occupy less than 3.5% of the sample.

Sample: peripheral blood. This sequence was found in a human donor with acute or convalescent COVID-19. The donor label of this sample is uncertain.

The CDR3 has the sequence CASSSQGNTEAFF. The nucleotide sequence is given as TGTGCCAGCAGTAGCCAGGGGAACACTGAAGCTTTCTTT. The chain is encoded by TRBV6-5 joined to TRBJ1-1; the best D guess is TRBD1, with 5 bases matching. The V end loses 5 bases and the J end loses 1 base, and a stretch of 8 bases separates them. The CDR3 contains 13 residues, cysteine and phenylalanine counted. This entry keeps only the CDR3 DNA: 39 bases, framed from base 1. CDR1 MNHEY and CDR2 SVGAGI are derived from the germline V gene.